A selection of T cell receptor beta chains follows, all from one sample in a study of cytomegalovirus exposure and HLA in healthy donors. Clones were read by immunoSEQ multiplex PCR, and TCRdb kept only the in-frame ones, dropping some. The sample includes approximately 90,000 clones, 70% of them seen just once. The sequenced sample was PBMCs. These receptor sequences come from a woman aged 50 to 60 in good health and CMV-seropositive. CDR3s include the opening cysteine and the closing phenylalanine or tryptophan. Fields, in order: V gene, D gene, clone size, J gene, CDR3 protein, CDR3 DNA. D genes are given only for firm matches. Size is stated for part of the rows, as once, few or many counts, or as a class when the clone is expanded.

>TRBV4-1|TRBD1|-|TRBJ2-5
CASSRPGQGTLQGTQYF
TGCGCCAGCAGCCGGCCGGGACAGGGGACTCTTCAGGGGACCCAGTACTTC
>TRBV28|TRBD1|-|TRBJ2-2
CASSLMDRVGPGELFF
TGTGCCAGCAGTTTAATGGACAGGGTGGGTCCCGGGGAGCTGTTTTTT
>TRBV30|TRBD1|-|TRBJ2-3
CAWSGTGTTDTQYF
TGTGCCTGGAGTGGGACAGGGACTACAGATACGCAGTATTTT
>TRBV7-3|-|-|TRBJ2-2
CASSPRGPNTGELFF
TGTGCCAGCAGCCCACGGGGTCCGAACACCGGGGAGCTGTTTTTT
>TRBV6-5|-|-|TRBJ1-2
CASSYMAGGNGYTF
TGTGCCAGCAGTTACATGGCGGGGGGAAATGGCTACACCTTC
>TRBV28|TRBD2|-|TRBJ2-7
CASSLGTSGDEQYF
TGTGCCAGCAGTTTGGGGACTAGCGGAGACGAGCAGTACTTC
>TRBV5-1|TRBD2|few|TRBJ2-3
CASGTTTDTQYF
TGCGCCAGCGGGACTACCACAGATACGCAGTATTTT
>TRBV7-9|-|-|TRBJ1-2
CASSFGDKRAVANYGYTF
TGTGCCAGCAGCTTCGGGGACAAGAGAGCAGTCGCTAACTATGGCTACACCTTC
>TRBV9|TRBD1|few|TRBJ1-2
CASSVGRTGGYGYTF
TGTGCCAGCAGCGTAGGGAGGACAGGGGGTTATGGCTACACCTTC
>TRBV2|-|-|TRBJ2-1
CASSEVQQGSPNEQFF
TGTGCCAGCAGTGAAGTTCAACAGGGTTCCCCTAATGAGCAGTTCTTC
>TRBV28|-|-|TRBJ2-7
CASSSSLTGYEQYF
TGTGCCAGCAGTTCAAGCCTGACAGGCTACGAGCAGTACTTC
>TRBV28|-|-|TRBJ1-1
CASLPGGAHTEAFF
TGTGCCAGCCTTCCGGGAGGCGCACACACTGAAGCTTTCTTT
>TRBV30|TRBD1|-|TRBJ2-5
CAWTRGRQETQYF
TGTGCCTGGACCAGGGGGCGGCAAGAGACCCAGTACTTC
>TRBV11-1|-|-|TRBJ1-2
CASSLDRDSNYGYTF
TGTGCCAGCAGCCTAGACCGGGACTCAAATTATGGCTACACCTTC
>TRBV19|-|-|TRBJ2-1
CASTPGWNEQFF
TGTGCCAGTACACCAGGGTGGAATGAGCAGTTCTTC
>TRBV7-3|TRBD1|-|TRBJ2-1
CASSLGQGLGEQFF
TGTGCCAGCAGCTTGGGACAGGGTTTAGGTGAGCAGTTCTTC
>TRBV5-6|-|-|TRBJ2-3
CASSRFSTSTDTQYF
TGTGCCAGCAGCCGCTTTTCTACTAGCACAGATACGCAGTATTTT
>TRBV9|-|few|TRBJ2-1
CASSASSYGNEQFF
TGTGCCAGCAGCGCGTCTTCTTACGGCAATGAGCAGTTCTTC
>TRBV7-2|-|few|TRBJ1-2
CASSLASGSPENGYTF
TGTGCCAGCAGCTTAGCCTCCGGGAGCCCGGAGAATGGCTACACCTTC
>TRBV19|-|-|TRBJ2-7
CASSGPDRGYEQYF
TGTGCCAGTAGTGGACCGGACCGGGGCTACGAGCAGTACTTC
>TRBV19|-|-|TRBJ2-4
CASSMRGQFAKNIQYF
TGTGCCAGTAGTATGCGGGGGCAGTTCGCCAAAAACATTCAGTACTTC
>TRBV5-6|TRBD1|-|TRBJ1-4
CASSLRGANEKLFF
TGTGCCAGCAGCCTCAGGGGGGCTAATGAAAAACTGTTTTTT
>TRBV6-5|-|-|TRBJ2-3
CASSYSGRGSTQYF
TGTGCCAGCAGTTACTCCGGGAGAGGAAGTACGCAGTATTTT
>TRBV7-9|TRBD2|few|TRBJ2-5
CASSLTEFGTSGSRETQYF
TGTGCCAGCAGTTTGACCGAGTTCGGGACTAGCGGGAGTAGGGAGACCCAGTACTTC
>TRBV20-1|-|-|TRBJ2-7
CSATTYEQYF
TGCAGTGCTACTACCTACGAGCAGTACTTC
>TRBV19|-|once|TRBJ2-3
CASSILGVATDTQYF
TGTGCCAGTAGTATTCTCGGGGTTGCTACAGATACGCAGTATTTT
>TRBV2|-|-|TRBJ2-1
CASRGPGLNEQFF
TGTGCCAGCAGGGGCCCGGGACTCAATGAGCAGTTCTTC
>TRBV5-4|-|-|TRBJ2-1
CASSLGRKSPDEQFF
TGTGCCAGCAGCTTGGGCAGGAAATCACCGGATGAGCAGTTCTTC
>TRBV5-4|TRBD1|-|TRBJ1-4
CASSRGQGLWTNEKLFF
TGTGCCAGCAGCCGGGGACAGGGACTCTGGACTAATGAAAAACTGTTTTTT
>TRBV9|TRBD1|-|TRBJ2-5
CASSAGTGRETQYF
TGTGCCAGCAGCGCTGGGACAGGGAGAGAGACCCAGTACTTC
>TRBV18|-|-|TRBJ2-7
CASSPPWGHGRINEQYF
TGTGCCAGCTCGCCACCGTGGGGCCACGGGAGAATAAACGAGCAGTACTTC
>TRBV19|-|-|TRBJ1-5
CASSIRPGAQHF
TGTGCCAGTAGTATTCGTCCCGGGGCCCAGCATTTT
>TRBV6-1|-|few|TRBJ2-2
CASSELQGGGELFF
TGTGCCAGCAGTGAACTACAGGGTGGCGGGGAGCTGTTTTTT
>TRBV9|TRBD2|few|TRBJ2-3
CASSSLAGGLTDTQYF
TGTGCCAGCAGCTCACTAGCGGGAGGCCTCACAGATACGCAGTATTTT
>TRBV7-9|-|few|TRBJ2-7
CASSQQGRMDEQYF
TGTGCCAGCAGCCAACAGGGCCGCATGGACGAGCAGTACTTC
>TRBV12-5|-|-|TRBJ2-7
CAREGEDLAYEQYF
TGTGCTAGAGAGGGCGAGGACCTAGCCTACGAGCAGTACTTC
>TRBV5-1|TRBD1|-|TRBJ2-7
CASSFLDRGTYEQYF
TGCGCCAGCAGCTTTCTGGACAGGGGGACCTACGAGCAGTACTTC
>TRBV28|-|-|TRBJ1-5
CASSPPINQGRQPQHF
TGTGCCAGCAGCCCTCCAATCAACCAGGGGCGGCAGCCCCAGCATTTT
>TRBV28|TRBD1|-|TRBJ1-4
CASSLAAGGQGGKLFF
TGTGCCAGCAGTTTAGCCGCCGGGGGACAGGGGGGAAAACTGTTTTTT
>TRBV28|-|-|TRBJ1-1
CASSATRLLNTEAFF
TGTGCCAGCAGTGCTACACGATTACTAAACACTGAAGCTTTCTTT
>TRBV4-1|TRBD1|few|TRBJ2-7
CASSQGTLGGTGGRRQYF
TGCGCCAGCAGCCAAGGAACTCTGGGGGGGACAGGGGGTCGGAGGCAGTACTTC
>TRBV28|TRBD1|once|TRBJ1-2
CASSFIGTAGGYTF
TGTGCCAGCAGTTTTATAGGGACAGCGGGTGGCTACACCTTC
>TRBV6-5|-|-|TRBJ2-7
CASSRRQGGYEQYF
TGTGCCAGCAGTAGACGACAGGGAGGATACGAGCAGTACTTC
>TRBV28|-|-|TRBJ1-1
CASSLAGINTEAFF
TGTGCCAGCAGTTTAGCGGGGATTAACACTGAAGCTTTCTTT
>TRBV12-5|TRBD2|-|TRBJ2-1
CASGLRRAGGTYNEQFF
TGTGCTAGTGGTTTAAGGAGAGCGGGAGGTACATACAATGAGCAGTTCTTC
>TRBV10-3|TRBD2|few|TRBJ2-5
CAISGNSGGEKTQYF
TGTGCCATCAGTGGAAATAGCGGGGGCGAAAAGACCCAGTACTTC
>TRBV2|-|-|TRBJ2-1
CASRDLVTYNEQFF
TGTGCCAGCAGAGACCTAGTAACCTACAATGAGCAGTTCTTC
>TRBV29-1|-|once|TRBJ2-3
CSVEDTGTDTQYF
TGCAGCGTTGAAGATACGGGGACAGATACGCAGTATTTT
>TRBV4-3|TRBD1|few|TRBJ2-1
CASSQAASRGYSNEQFF
TGCGCCAGCAGCCAAGCCGCCTCCAGGGGGTACAGCAATGAGCAGTTCTTC
>TRBV10-2|-|-|TRBJ1-5
CASNTGHFSEPQHF
TGCGCCAGCAATACCGGACACTTCAGCGAGCCCCAGCATTTT
>TRBV28|-|-|TRBJ1-1
CASSLSGKRQNTEAFF
TGTGCCAGCAGTTTATCAGGGAAGCGCCAGAACACTGAAGCTTTCTTT
>TRBV6-5|-|-|TRBJ1-2
CASSYSWGEVLYGYTF
TGTGCCAGCAGTTACTCGTGGGGGGAAGTCCTCTATGGCTACACCTTC
>TRBV7-3|TRBD2|-|TRBJ2-7
CASSLEGLGEQYF
TGTGCCAGCAGCTTAGAGGGACTAGGGGAGCAGTACTTC
>TRBV7-2|TRBD1|few|TRBJ1-1
CASSLEGASSEAFF
TGTGCCAGCAGCTTAGAGGGGGCCTCTTCTGAAGCTTTCTTT
>TRBV19|TRBD2|-|TRBJ2-3
CASSITSGRLTDTQYF
TGTGCCAGTAGTATTACTAGCGGGAGGCTCACAGATACGCAGTATTTT
>TRBV9|-|once|TRBJ2-2
CASSVRLYTGELFF
TGTGCCAGCAGCGTACGGTTATACACCGGGGAGCTGTTTTTT
>TRBV7-9|-|-|TRBJ2-1
CASSLSSPRIF
TGTGCCAGCAGCTTATCTAGCCCTCGGATCTTC
>TRBV5-4|TRBD2|-|TRBJ2-3
CASSLGTSRADTQYF
TGTGCCAGCAGCCTCGGGACTAGCAGGGCAGATACGCAGTATTTT
>TRBV11-3|-|-|TRBJ1-1
CASSLRFGQGEAFF
TGTGCCAGCAGCTTGAGATTCGGGCAGGGGGAAGCTTTCTTT